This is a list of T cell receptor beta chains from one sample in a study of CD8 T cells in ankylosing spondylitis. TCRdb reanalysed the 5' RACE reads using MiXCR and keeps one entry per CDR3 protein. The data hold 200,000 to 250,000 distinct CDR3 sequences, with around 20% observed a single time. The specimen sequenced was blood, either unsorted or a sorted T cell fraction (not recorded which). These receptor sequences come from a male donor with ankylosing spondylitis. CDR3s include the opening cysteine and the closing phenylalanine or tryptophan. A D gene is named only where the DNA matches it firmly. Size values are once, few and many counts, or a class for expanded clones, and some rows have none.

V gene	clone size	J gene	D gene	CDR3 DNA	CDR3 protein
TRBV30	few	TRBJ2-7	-	TGTGCCTGGAGTGTAACCACGCCCTACGAGCAGTACTTC	CAWSVTTPYEQYF
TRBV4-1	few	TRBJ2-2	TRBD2	TGCGCCAGCAGTTATTCGCCAGGGACTACGAACACCGGGGAGCTGTTTTTT	CASSYSPGTTNTGELFF
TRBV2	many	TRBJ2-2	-	TGTGCCAGCAGTGATATTACCACCATCACCGGGGAGCTGTTTTTT	CASSDITTITGELFF
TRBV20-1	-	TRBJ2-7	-	TGCAGTGCTCGTTGGGCTCGATCCTACGAGCAGTACTTC	CSARWARSYEQYF
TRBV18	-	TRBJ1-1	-	TGTGCCAGCTCACCACAGGGAGATGACGCTTTCTTT	CASSPQGDDAFF
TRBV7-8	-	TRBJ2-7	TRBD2	TGTGCCAGCAGCAAGAGGGGGACTAGCGGGAGTCTGGACGAGCAGTACTTC	CASSKRGTSGSLDEQYF
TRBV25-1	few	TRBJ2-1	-	TGTGCCAGCAGTGACCCAGGGAATGAGCAGTTCTTC	CASSDPGNEQFF
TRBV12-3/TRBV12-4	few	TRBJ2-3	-	TGTGCCAGCAGTCGGACACCCCCCTTTGGCACAGATACGCAGTATTTT	CASSRTPPFGTDTQYF
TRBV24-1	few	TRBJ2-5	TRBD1	TGTGCCACCAGTGGTCATATTGGACAGGGGCACGAGACCCAGTACTTC	CATSGHIGQGHETQYF
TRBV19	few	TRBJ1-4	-	TGTGCCAGTGCTTGGACGGCTAGGGCCCTCGATGAAAAACTGTTTTTT	CASAWTARALDEKLFF
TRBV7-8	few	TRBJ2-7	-	TGTGCCAGCAGCCAAAGTTCTAGCTCCTACGAGCAGTACTTC	CASSQSSSSYEQYF
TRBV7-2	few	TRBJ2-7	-	TGTGCCAGCAGCTTTGACCTCTCCTACGAGCAGTACTTC	CASSFDLSYEQYF
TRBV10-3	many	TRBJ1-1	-	TGTGCCATCAGTGAGTCAGAGGGAAAGAACACTGAAGCTTTCTTT	CAISESEGKNTEAFF
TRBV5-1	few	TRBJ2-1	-	TGCGCCAGCGGCTTCTGGGCGGTGAGCTCCTACAATGAGCAGTTCTTC	CASGFWAVSSYNEQFF
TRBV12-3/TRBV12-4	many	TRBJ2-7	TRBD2	TGTGCCAGTAGCGGGAGAGTCGACGAGCAGTACTTC	CASSGRVDEQYF
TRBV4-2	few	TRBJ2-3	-	TGTGCCAGCAGCCAAGTGGGGGGGCACGGCACAGATACGCAGTATTTT	CASSQVGGHGTDTQYF
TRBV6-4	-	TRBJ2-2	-	TGTGCCAGCTTCGGAGGGGAGGCCGGGGAGCTGTTTTTT	CASFGGEAGELFF
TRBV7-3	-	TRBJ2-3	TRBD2	TGTGCCAGCAGCCCCCTAGCGGGAGGGGCGTTGGATACGCAGTATTTT	CASSPLAGGALDTQYF
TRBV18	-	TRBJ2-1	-	TGTGCCAGCTCACCAAGCAGAGCCCTCTCCTACAATGAGCAGTTCTTC	CASSPSRALSYNEQFF
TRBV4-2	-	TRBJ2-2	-	TGTGCCAGCAGCCAAGAAGGTTCTGAGTTTCTCGGGGAGCTGTTTTTT	CASSQEGSEFLGELFF
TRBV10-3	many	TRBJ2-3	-	TGTGCCATCAGTGAGTCGATTTTAGCGGCTCAGATACCGCAGTATTTT	CAISESILAAQIPQYF
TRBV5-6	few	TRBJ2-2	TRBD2	TGTGCCAGCAGCTTGGGGCCGGGACTAGGGGACACCGGGGAGCTGTTTTTT	CASSLGPGLGDTGELFF
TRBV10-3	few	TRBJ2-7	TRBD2	TGTGCCATCAGTGGGACTAGCGGGAATCCCTACGAGCAGTACTTC	CAISGTSGNPYEQYF
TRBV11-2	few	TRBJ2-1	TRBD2	TGTGCCAGCAGCTTAAATAGCGGGACGGGTAATGAGCAGTTCTTC	CASSLNSGTGNEQFF
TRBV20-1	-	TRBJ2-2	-	TGCAGTGCCCCACTCACGAGAAGCAACACCGGGGAGCTGTTTTTT	CSAPLTRSNTGELFF
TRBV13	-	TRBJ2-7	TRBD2	TGTGCCAGCAGCTTAGCCCCCTTTAGCGGGGGGCCTGACGGGGAGCAGTACTTC	CASSLAPFSGGPDGEQYF
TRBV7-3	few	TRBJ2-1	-	TGTGCCAGCAGCTGGGGACTTGGGCACAATGAGCAGTTCTTC	CASSWGLGHNEQFF
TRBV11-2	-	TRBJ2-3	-	TGTGCCAGCAGCTCCCCCCCGGGGGGCCGCACAGATACGCAGTATTTT	CASSSPPGGRTDTQYF
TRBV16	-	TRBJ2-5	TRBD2	TGTGCCAGCAGCCAATCCCCTAGCGGGGCCTACCAAGAGACCCAGTACTTC	CASSQSPSGAYQETQYF
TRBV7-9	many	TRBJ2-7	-	TGTGCCAGCAGCTCCTCGTCGCCCTACGAGCAGTACTTC	CASSSSSPYEQYF
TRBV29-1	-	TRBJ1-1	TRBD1	TGCAGCGTTGAAGGGGGGACAGTGAACACTGAAGCTTTCTTT	CSVEGGTVNTEAFF
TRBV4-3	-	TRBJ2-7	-	TGCGCCAGCAGCCAAGATCGGGGGACGGGCTACGAGCAGTACTTC	CASSQDRGTGYEQYF
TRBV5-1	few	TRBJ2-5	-	TGCGCCAGCAGCCCGGTCGGGGAAGAGACCCAGTACTTC	CASSPVGEETQYF
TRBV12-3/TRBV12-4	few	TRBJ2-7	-	TGTGCCAGCAGTTACGTGGAATCCTCCTACGAGCAGTACTTC	CASSYVESSYEQYF
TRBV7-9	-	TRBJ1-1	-	TGTGCCAGCAGCTTAATCCGGGAGGCTGAAGCTTTCTTT	CASSLIREAEAFF
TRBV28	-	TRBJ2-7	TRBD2	TGTGCCAGCAGTACACTCGGGGGGGCTTTTTACGAGCAGTACTTC	CASSTLGGAFYEQYF
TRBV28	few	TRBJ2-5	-	TGTGCCAGCAGTTTAAGGCCAGGGGGGATCCAAGAGACCCAGTACTTC	CASSLRPGGIQETQYF
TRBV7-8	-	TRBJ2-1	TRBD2	TGTGCCAGCAGCCAGAGGACTAGCGGGAGCGATGAGCAGTTCTTC	CASSQRTSGSDEQFF
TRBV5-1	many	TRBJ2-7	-	TGCGCCAGCAGCTTGATGACCGCCGGGACATCTTACGAGCAGTACTTC	CASSLMTAGTSYEQYF
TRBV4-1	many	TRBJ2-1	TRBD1	TGCGCCAGCAGCCAAGATCCAGGGGGCAATGAGCAGTTCTTC	CASSQDPGGNEQFF
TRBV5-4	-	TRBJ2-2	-	TGTGCCAGCAGCTTGTTTCCGACCTATTCGGGGAACACCGGGGAGCTGTTTTTT	CASSLFPTYSGNTGELFF
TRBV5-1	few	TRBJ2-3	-	TGCGCCAGCAGCTTGGTCGGTAGCGGAAGCACAGATACGCAGTATTTT	CASSLVGSGSTDTQYF
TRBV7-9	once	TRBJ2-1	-	TGTGCCAGCAGCCCACGGACAGGCGGGGTTGACAATGAGCAGTTCTTC	CASSPRTGGVDNEQFF
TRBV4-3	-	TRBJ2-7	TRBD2	TGCGCCAGCAGCCAAGAAGGGACTAGCGGGCACTACGAGCAGTACTTC	CASSQEGTSGHYEQYF
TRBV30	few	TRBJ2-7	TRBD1	TGTGCCTGGAGCCTCGGACAGGGCTACGAGCAGTACTTC	CAWSLGQGYEQYF
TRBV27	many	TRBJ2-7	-	TGTGCCAGCAGTCCGGGACTTGGCTACGAGCAGTACTTC	CASSPGLGYEQYF
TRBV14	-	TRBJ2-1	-	TGTGCCAGCAGCCCGACCCACAATGAGCAGTTCTTC	CASSPTHNEQFF
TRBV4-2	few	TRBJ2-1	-	TGTGCCAGCAGCCAAGCCCGGCGGGCTTACAATGAGCAGTTCTTC	CASSQARRAYNEQFF
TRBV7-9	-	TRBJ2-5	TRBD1	TGTGCCAGCAGCTCCATAGGGGGACAGGGGGAGACCCAGTACTTC	CASSSIGGQGETQYF
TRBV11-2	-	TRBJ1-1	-	TGTGCCAGCAGCTTAGGGTCACGGAATGAAGCTTTCTTT	CASSLGSRNEAFF
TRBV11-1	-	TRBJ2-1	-	TGTGCCAGCAGCTTAGCCGATTATGGGGCGGAGGTGGTTTACGACAATGAGCAGTTCTTC	CASSLADYGAEVVYDNEQFF
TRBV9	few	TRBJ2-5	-	TGTGCCAGCAGCGTACTTGGGATGAGGGAGCCCCAGTACTTC	CASSVLGMREPQYF
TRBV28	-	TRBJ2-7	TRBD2	TGTGCCAGCAGACGTAGCGGGAGTGGGTACGAGCAGTACTTC	CASRRSGSGYEQYF
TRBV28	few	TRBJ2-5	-	TGTGCCAGCAGTTTTTTGACCCGCGAGGAGACCCAGTACTTC	CASSFLTREETQYF
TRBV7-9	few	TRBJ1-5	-	TGTGCCAGCAGCCTTGGGACGGCTGGCCAGCCCCAGCATTTT	CASSLGTAGQPQHF
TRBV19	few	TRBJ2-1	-	TGTGCCAGTAGTAGTGAAACCGAGTACAATGAGCAGTTCTTC	CASSSETEYNEQFF
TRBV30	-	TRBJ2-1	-	TGTGCCTGGAGCGGGGGGCCACCTATGTTCTCCTACAATGAGCAGTTCTTC	CAWSGGPPMFSYNEQFF